This is a list of T cell receptor beta chains from one sample in a study of human T cells and chemical hapten exposure. TCRdb analysed the RACE reads with MiXCR anew, one entry per CDR3 protein. The sample consists of about 400,000 distinct CDR3 sequences, under 6.5% of them appearing once. The sequencing here drew on whole blood, taken in connection with sensitization to the hapten diphenylcyclopropenone (DPC). These receptors all come from a young woman with alopecia areata. Some clones in this sample may be carry-over from other donors' samples. CDR3s include the opening cysteine and the closing phenylalanine or tryptophan. The D gene is left open where the match is weak. Only part of the rows carry a size: once, few, many, or a class if the clone is expanded.

D: .
V: TRBV29-1
size: many
J: TRBJ2-3
CDR3: CSALRLDTQYF
DNA: TGCAGCGCACTCAGATTGGATACGCAGTATTTT

D: TRBD1
V: TRBV4-1
size: .
J: TRBJ1-1
CDR3: CASSRWTGRNTEAFF
DNA: TGCGCCAGCAGCCGATGGACAGGGCGGAACACTGAAGCTTTCTTT

D: TRBD2
V: TRBV10-3
size: few
J: TRBJ2-1
CDR3: CAISEPGLVSNEQFF
DNA: TGTGCCATCAGTGAGCCGGGACTAGTCTCCAATGAGCAGTTCTTC

D: .
V: TRBV2
size: .
J: TRBJ2-7
CDR3: CASGSEGYEQYF
DNA: TGTGCCAGCGGTTCCGAGGGCTACGAGCAGTACTTC

D: .
V: TRBV6-2/TRBV6-3
size: once
J: TRBJ2-1
CDR3: CASSRTVSEQFF
DNA: TGTGCCAGCTCCCGGACAGTTTCTGAGCAGTTCTTC

D: .
V: TRBV15
size: many
J: TRBJ2-2
CDR3: CATSRDYPSGELFF
DNA: TGTGCCACCAGCAGAGATTACCCCTCCGGGGAGCTGTTTTTT

D: TRBD1
V: TRBV28
size: many
J: TRBJ1-1
CDR3: CASSAYRGEIGAFF
DNA: TGTGCCAGCAGTGCCTACAGGGGGGAAATAGGGGCTTTCTTT

D: .
V: TRBV12-3/TRBV12-4
size: many
J: TRBJ2-1
CDR3: CASSLGVPYNEQFF
DNA: TGTGCCAGCAGTTTAGGGGTACCTTACAATGAGCAGTTCTTC

D: .
V: TRBV12-3/TRBV12-4
size: many
J: TRBJ1-5
CDR3: CASSQPNWPQHF
DNA: TGTGCCAGCAGTCAACCAAATTGGCCCCAGCATTTT

D: .
V: TRBV12-3/TRBV12-4
size: many
J: TRBJ1-5
CDR3: CASRPQAGHQPQHF
DNA: TGTGCCAGCAGACCGCAGGCTGGGCATCAGCCCCAGCATTTT

D: .
V: TRBV27
size: few
J: TRBJ1-1
CDR3: CASSLFPGQPGAFF
DNA: TGTGCCAGCAGTTTATTCCCTGGGCAGCCCGGAGCTTTCTTT

D: .
V: TRBV10-2
size: many
J: TRBJ1-2
CDR3: CASSGRRYGYTF
DNA: TGCGCCAGCTCAGGGAGACGCTATGGCTACACCTTC

D: TRBD1
V: TRBV5-4
size: few
J: TRBJ1-6
CDR3: CASSGVGGGEESPLHF
DNA: TGTGCCAGCAGCGGGGTGGGAGGGGGCGAAGAATCACCCCTCCACTTT

D: .
V: TRBV20-1
size: .
J: TRBJ1-1
CDR3: CSARGTRNTEAFF
DNA: TGCAGTGCTAGAGGGACCAGGAACACTGAAGCTTTCTTT

D: TRBD1
V: TRBV7-8
size: many
J: TRBJ1-6
CDR3: CASSLRDRPNSPLHF
DNA: TGTGCCAGCAGCCTCCGGGACAGACCCAATTCACCCCTCCACTTT

D: .
V: TRBV24-1
size: few
J: TRBJ2-6
CDR3: CATSDSSGANVLTF
DNA: TGTGCCACCAGTGACAGCTCTGGGGCCAACGTCCTGACTTTC

D: .
V: TRBV6-6
size: few
J: TRBJ1-6
CDR3: CASSYSDDEGSPLHF
DNA: TGTGCCAGCAGTTACTCGGACGATGAAGGGTCACCCCTCCACTTT

D: .
V: TRBV6-1
size: .
J: TRBJ2-3
CDR3: CASSEGLGDKQYF
DNA: TGTGCCAGCAGTGAAGGACTCGGGGACAAACAGTATTTT

D: TRBD1
V: TRBV4-3
size: few
J: TRBJ2-7
CDR3: CASSQDGQGPYEQYF
DNA: TGCGCCAGCAGCCAAGATGGACAGGGACCCTACGAGCAGTACTTC

D: TRBD1
V: TRBV9
size: .
J: TRBJ1-2
CDR3: CASSLTDRGGYGYTF
DNA: TGTGCCAGCAGCTTAACCGACAGGGGAGGCTATGGCTACACCTTC

D: TRBD1
V: TRBV6-2/TRBV6-3
size: .
J: TRBJ1-1
CDR3: CASGTDRGGTEAFF
DNA: TGTGCCAGCGGGACCGACAGGGGGGGTACTGAAGCTTTCTTT

D: .
V: TRBV2
size: few
J: TRBJ2-7
CDR3: CASLNQGSYEQYF
DNA: TGTGCCAGCTTAAATCAGGGGTCCTACGAGCAGTACTTC

D: .
V: TRBV6-2/TRBV6-3
size: few
J: TRBJ1-2
CDR3: CASSYSHSGVYGYTF
DNA: TGTGCCAGCAGTTACTCTCATAGCGGCGTCTATGGCTACACCTTC

D: .
V: TRBV6-1
size: many
J: TRBJ1-4
CDR3: CASRPGYLNEKLFF
DNA: TGTGCCAGCAGGCCAGGATATCTTAATGAAAAACTGTTTTTT

D: .
V: TRBV5-1
size: few
J: TRBJ2-5
CDR3: CASSLMLGEETQYF
DNA: TGCGCCAGCAGCCTCATGCTAGGGGAAGAGACCCAGTACTTC

D: .
V: TRBV29-1
size: many
J: TRBJ2-6
CDR3: CSVRGGGWISGANVLTF
DNA: TGCAGCGTCAGGGGGGGCGGCTGGATCTCTGGGGCCAACGTCCTGACTTTC

D: .
V: TRBV9
size: many
J: TRBJ2-3
CDR3: CASSVADVSQDTQYF
DNA: TGTGCCAGCAGCGTAGCGGACGTGAGTCAAGATACGCAGTATTTT

D: .
V: TRBV29-1
size: many
J: TRBJ2-7
CDR3: CSVTSSDEQYF
DNA: TGCAGCGTTACGTCAAGCGACGAGCAGTACTTC

D: TRBD1
V: TRBV29-1
size: few
J: TRBJ1-1
CDR3: CSVRQGARGTEAFF
DNA: TGCAGCGTTCGACAGGGGGCGCGGGGCACTGAAGCTTTCTTT

D: .
V: TRBV6-2/TRBV6-3
size: many
J: TRBJ2-7
CDR3: CASGPTTEVVEQYF
DNA: TGTGCCAGCGGCCCAACGACGGAGGTCGTCGAGCAGTACTTC

D: TRBD1
V: TRBV20-1
size: many
J: TRBJ1-6
CDR3: CSARDNRGSYNSPLHF
DNA: TGCAGTGCTAGAGATAACAGGGGCTCCTATAATTCACCCCTCCACTTT

D: .
V: TRBV18
size: few
J: TRBJ1-1
CDR3: CASSPGGRSTEAFF
DNA: TGTGCCAGCTCCCCCGGTGGCAGGAGCACTGAAGCTTTCTTT

D: .
V: TRBV6-2/TRBV6-3
size: many
J: TRBJ1-1
CDR3: CASSYPFRGRNTEAFF
DNA: TGTGCCAGCAGTTACCCTTTTCGCGGGCGGAACACTGAAGCTTTCTTT

D: TRBD1
V: TRBV7-2
size: many
J: TRBJ2-7
CDR3: CASSAGTGINEQYF
DNA: TGTGCCAGCAGCGCCGGGACAGGGATCAACGAGCAGTACTTC

D: .
V: TRBV4-1
size: few
J: TRBJ2-2
CDR3: CASRPVNQKVSTGELFF
DNA: TGCGCCAGCAGGCCTGTAAATCAAAAGGTCTCCACCGGGGAGCTGTTTTTT

D: .
V: TRBV7-3
size: few
J: TRBJ2-3
CDR3: CASSATFGTQYF
DNA: TGTGCCAGCAGCGCTACATTCGGTACGCAGTATTTT

D: .
V: TRBV29-1
size: .
J: TRBJ1-3
CDR3: CSVVAASGNTIYF
DNA: TGCAGCGTTGTGGCGGCCTCTGGAAACACCATATATTTT

D: .
V: TRBV20-1
size: few
J: TRBJ2-7
CDR3: CSAPDSYEQYF
DNA: TGCAGTGCCCCCGACAGTTACGAGCAGTACTTC

D: .
V: TRBV7-8
size: few
J: TRBJ2-5
CDR3: CASSRGRTGQETQYF
DNA: TGTGCCAGCAGCCGCGGCCGGACTGGTCAAGAGACCCAGTACTTC

D: TRBD1
V: TRBV28
size: many
J: TRBJ2-3
CDR3: CASRYTGEWTDTQYF
DNA: TGTGCCAGCAGGTATACAGGGGAGTGGACAGATACGCAGTATTTT

D: .
V: TRBV20-1
size: few
J: TRBJ2-3
CDR3: CSATPEVSTDTQYF
DNA: TGCAGTGCGACCCCGGAGGTCAGCACAGATACGCAGTATTTT

D: .
V: TRBV20-1
size: many
J: TRBJ1-5
CDR3: CSARTGTQNQPQHF
DNA: TGCAGTGCTAGGACCGGGACCCAGAATCAGCCCCAGCATTTT

D: TRBD1
V: TRBV28
size: .
J: TRBJ2-3
CDR3: CASSLDQQGVIIADTQYF
DNA: TGTGCCAGCAGTCTCGATCAACAGGGGGTTATTATCGCAGATACGCAGTATTTT

D: .
V: TRBV5-5
size: few
J: TRBJ2-6
CDR3: CASSLFDTGQTVAGANVLTF
DNA: TGTGCCAGCAGCTTATTCGATACGGGCCAAACAGTGGCTGGGGCCAACGTCCTGACTTTC

D: .
V: TRBV20-1
size: many
J: TRBJ1-1
CDR3: CSAPRRAGEAFF
DNA: TGCAGTGCCCCTCGTCGGGCAGGTGAAGCTTTCTTT

D: .
V: TRBV7-2
size: few
J: TRBJ1-6
CDR3: CASSWAEKNSPLHF
DNA: TGTGCCAGCAGCTGGGCTGAAAAAAATTCACCCCTCCACTTT

D: .
V: TRBV29-1
size: many
J: TRBJ2-3
CDR3: CSVNLVGGATDTQYF
DNA: TGCAGCGTCAACCTGGTGGGGGGGGCCACAGATACGCAGTATTTT

D: TRBD1
V: TRBV7-6
size: many
J: TRBJ1-4
CDR3: CASSEHRGFGEKLFF
DNA: TGTGCCAGCAGCGAACACAGGGGATTTGGGGAAAAACTGTTTTTT

D: TRBD2
V: TRBV9
size: many
J: TRBJ2-5
CDR3: CASSEQELAGGETQYF
DNA: TGTGCCAGCAGCGAGCAGGAACTAGCGGGGGGAGAGACCCAGTACTTC

D: .
V: TRBV5-6
size: many
J: TRBJ2-7
CDR3: CASSLGLSAYEQYF
DNA: TGTGCCAGCAGCTTGGGACTCTCCGCCTACGAGCAGTACTTC

D: .
V: TRBV5-1
size: many
J: TRBJ1-1
CDR3: CASSLTPTVMNTEAFF
DNA: TGCGCCAGCAGCTTGACCCCGACAGTCATGAACACTGAAGCTTTCTTT

D: TRBD2
V: TRBV11-2
size: many
J: TRBJ2-3
CDR3: CASSHMTSGGAGTDTQYF
DNA: TGTGCCAGCAGCCACATGACTAGCGGGGGGGCCGGCACAGATACGCAGTATTTT

D: .
V: TRBV9
size: few
J: TRBJ1-2
CDR3: CASSAGQNGGYTF
DNA: TGTGCCAGCAGCGCAGGACAGAACGGCGGCTACACCTTC

D: .
V: TRBV7-7
size: .
J: TRBJ2-1
CDR3: CASSLTTVSYNEQFF
DNA: TGTGCTAGCAGCTTAACGACGGTCTCCTACAATGAGCAGTTCTTC

D: .
V: TRBV9
size: .
J: TRBJ2-6
CDR3: CASSGYVSGANVLTF
DNA: TGTGCCAGCAGCGGTTATGTCTCTGGGGCCAACGTCCTGACTTTC

D: TRBD2
V: TRBV6-5
size: many
J: TRBJ2-1
CDR3: CASSYSSAFAGGRNNEQFF
DNA: TGTGCCAGCAGTTACTCAAGCGCCTTCGCGGGAGGTAGAAACAATGAGCAGTTCTTC

D: .
V: TRBV2
size: many
J: TRBJ2-7
CDR3: CASSEGLETYEQYF
DNA: TGTGCCAGCAGTGAAGGGTTGGAAACCTACGAGCAGTACTTC

D: .
V: TRBV12-3/TRBV12-4
size: many
J: TRBJ2-1
CDR3: CASSVTGRGGNEQFF
DNA: TGTGCCAGCAGTGTGACCGGAAGGGGGGGCAATGAGCAGTTCTTC

D: .
V: TRBV2
size: many
J: TRBJ1-3
CDR3: CASSAQGTGNTIYF
DNA: TGTGCCAGCAGTGCTCAAGGAACTGGAAACACCATATATTTT

D: .
V: TRBV5-1
size: few
J: TRBJ2-3
CDR3: CASRRVTDTQYF
DNA: TGCGCCAGCCGCAGGGTCACAGATACGCAGTATTTT